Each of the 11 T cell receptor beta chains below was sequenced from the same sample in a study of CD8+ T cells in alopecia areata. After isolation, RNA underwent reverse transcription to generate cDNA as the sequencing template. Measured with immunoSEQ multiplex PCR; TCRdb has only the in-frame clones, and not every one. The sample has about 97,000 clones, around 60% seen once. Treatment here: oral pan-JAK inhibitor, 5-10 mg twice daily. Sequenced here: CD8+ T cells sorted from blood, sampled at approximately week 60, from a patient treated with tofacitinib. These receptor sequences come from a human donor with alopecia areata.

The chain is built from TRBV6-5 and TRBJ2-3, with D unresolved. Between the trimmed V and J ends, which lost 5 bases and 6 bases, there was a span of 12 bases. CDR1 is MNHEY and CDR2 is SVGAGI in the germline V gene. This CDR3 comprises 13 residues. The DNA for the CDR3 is TGTGCCAGCAGTCCCGATCCTCCCGATACGCAGTATTTT. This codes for CASSPDPPDTQYF.

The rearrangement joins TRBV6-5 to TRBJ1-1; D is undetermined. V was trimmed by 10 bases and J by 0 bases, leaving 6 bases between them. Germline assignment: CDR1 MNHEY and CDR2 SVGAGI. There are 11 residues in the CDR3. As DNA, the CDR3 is TGTGCCACTCATATGAACACTGAAGCTTTCTTT. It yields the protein CATHMNTEAFF.

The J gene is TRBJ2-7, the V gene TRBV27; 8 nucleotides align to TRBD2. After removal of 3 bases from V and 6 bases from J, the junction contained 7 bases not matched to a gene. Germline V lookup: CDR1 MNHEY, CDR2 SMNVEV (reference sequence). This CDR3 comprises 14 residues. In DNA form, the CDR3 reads TGTGCCAGCAGTTTTGGGGTGGCGGGGGGCGAGCAGTACTTC. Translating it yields CASSFGVAGGEQYF.

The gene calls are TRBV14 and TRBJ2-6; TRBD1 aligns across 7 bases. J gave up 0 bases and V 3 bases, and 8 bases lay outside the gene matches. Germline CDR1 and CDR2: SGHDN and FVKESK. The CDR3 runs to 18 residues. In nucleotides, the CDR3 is TGTGCCAGCAGCCATTGGGACAGAGAGAGCTCTGGGGCCAACGTCCTGACTTTC. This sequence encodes CASSHWDRESSGANVLTF.

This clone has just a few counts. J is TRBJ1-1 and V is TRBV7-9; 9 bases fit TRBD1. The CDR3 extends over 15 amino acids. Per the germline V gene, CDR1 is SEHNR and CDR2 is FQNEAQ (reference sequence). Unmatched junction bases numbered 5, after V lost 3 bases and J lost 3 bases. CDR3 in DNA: TGTGCCAGCAGCTTGAGGACAGGGGAGGACACTGAAGCTTTCTTT. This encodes CASSLRTGEDTEAFF.

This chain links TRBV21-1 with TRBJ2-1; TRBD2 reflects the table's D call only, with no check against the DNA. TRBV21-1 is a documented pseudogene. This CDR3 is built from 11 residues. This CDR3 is CASSGGGEQFF. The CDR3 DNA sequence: TGTGCCAGCAGCGGCGGGGGTGAGCAGTTCTTC.

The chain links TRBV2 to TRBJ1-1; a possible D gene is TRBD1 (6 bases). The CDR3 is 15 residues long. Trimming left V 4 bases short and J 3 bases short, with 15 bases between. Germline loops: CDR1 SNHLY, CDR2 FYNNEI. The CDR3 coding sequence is TGTGCCAGCAGTGTGCGGGGGGGCGCGGACACTGAAGCTTTCTTT. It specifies CASSVRGGADTEAFF.

CDR3 amino acids: CASSQDGGVAYGYTF. CDR3 nucleotide sequence: TGTGCCAGCAGCCAAGATGGTGGGGTTGCCTATGGCTACACCTTC. This chain connects TRBV4-2 to TRBJ1-2; D not certain. The CDR3 spans 15 residues. V gave up 0 bases and J gave up 4 bases, with 12 bases separating them. Germline CDR1 reads LGHNA; CDR2 reads YNFKEQ.

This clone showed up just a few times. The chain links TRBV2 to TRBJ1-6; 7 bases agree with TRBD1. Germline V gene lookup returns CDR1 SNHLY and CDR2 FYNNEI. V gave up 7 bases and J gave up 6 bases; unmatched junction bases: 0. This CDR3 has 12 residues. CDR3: CASNRGNSPLHF. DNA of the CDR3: TGTGCCAGCAACAGGGGTAATTCACCCCTCCACTTT. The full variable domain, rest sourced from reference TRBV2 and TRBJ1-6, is EPEVTQTPSHQVTQMGQEVILRCVPISNHLYFYWYRQILGQKVEFLVSFYNNEISEKSEIFDDQFSVERPDGSNFTLKIRSTKLEDSAMYFCASNRGNSPLHFGNGTRLTVT.

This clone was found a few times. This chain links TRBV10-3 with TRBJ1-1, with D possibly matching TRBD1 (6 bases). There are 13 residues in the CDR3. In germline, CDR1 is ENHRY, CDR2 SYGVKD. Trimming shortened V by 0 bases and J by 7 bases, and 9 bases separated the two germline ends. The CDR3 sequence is CAISESGADEAFF. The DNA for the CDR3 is TGTGCCATCAGTGAGTCGGGGGCAGATGAAGCTTTCTTT.

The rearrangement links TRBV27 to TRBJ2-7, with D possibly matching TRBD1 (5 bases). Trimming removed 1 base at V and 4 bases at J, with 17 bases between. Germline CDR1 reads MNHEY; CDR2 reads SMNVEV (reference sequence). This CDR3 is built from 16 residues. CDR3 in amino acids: CASSLYPGRVIYEQYF. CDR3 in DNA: TGTGCCAGCAGTTTATACCCGGGCAGGGTGATTTACGAGCAGTACTTC.